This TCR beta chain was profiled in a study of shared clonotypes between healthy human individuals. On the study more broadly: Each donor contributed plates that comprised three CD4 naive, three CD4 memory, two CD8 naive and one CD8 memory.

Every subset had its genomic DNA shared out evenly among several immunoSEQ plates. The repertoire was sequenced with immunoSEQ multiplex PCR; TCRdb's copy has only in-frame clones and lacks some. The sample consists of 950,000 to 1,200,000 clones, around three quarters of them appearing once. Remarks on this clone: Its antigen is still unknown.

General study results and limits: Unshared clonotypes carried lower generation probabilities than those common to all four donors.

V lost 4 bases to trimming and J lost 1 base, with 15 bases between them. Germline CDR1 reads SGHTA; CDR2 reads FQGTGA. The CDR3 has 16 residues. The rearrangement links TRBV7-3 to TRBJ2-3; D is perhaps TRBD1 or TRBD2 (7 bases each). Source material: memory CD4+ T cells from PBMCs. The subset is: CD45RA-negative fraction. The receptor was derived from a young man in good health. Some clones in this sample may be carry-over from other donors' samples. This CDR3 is CASSSARGRGTDTQYF. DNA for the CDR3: TGTGCCAGCAGCTCCGCCAGGGGGAGGGGCACAGATACGCAGTATTTT.